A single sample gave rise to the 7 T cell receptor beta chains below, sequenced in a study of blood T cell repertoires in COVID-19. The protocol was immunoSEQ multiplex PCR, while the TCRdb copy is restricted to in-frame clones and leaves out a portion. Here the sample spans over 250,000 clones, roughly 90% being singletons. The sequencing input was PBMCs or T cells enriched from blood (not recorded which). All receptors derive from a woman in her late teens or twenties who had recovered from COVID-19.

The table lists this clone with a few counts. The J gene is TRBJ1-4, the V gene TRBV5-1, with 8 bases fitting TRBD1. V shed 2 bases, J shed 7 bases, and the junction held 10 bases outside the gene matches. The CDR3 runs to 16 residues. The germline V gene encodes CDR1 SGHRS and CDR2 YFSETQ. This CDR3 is CASSLDYQGAGEKLFF. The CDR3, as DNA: TGCGCCAGCAGCTTAGACTACCAGGGGGCCGGTGAAAAACTGTTTTTT.

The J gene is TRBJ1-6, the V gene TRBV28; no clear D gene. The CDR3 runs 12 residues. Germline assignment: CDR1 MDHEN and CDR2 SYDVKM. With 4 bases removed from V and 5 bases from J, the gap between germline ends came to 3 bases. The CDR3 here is CASSYNNSPLHF. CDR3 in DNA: TGTGCCAGCAGTTATAATAATTCACCCCTCCACTTT.

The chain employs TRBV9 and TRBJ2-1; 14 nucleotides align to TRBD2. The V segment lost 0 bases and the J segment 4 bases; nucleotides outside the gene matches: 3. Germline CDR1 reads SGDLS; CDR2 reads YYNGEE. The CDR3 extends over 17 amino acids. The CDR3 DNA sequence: TGTGCCAGCAGCGTAGGGACTAGCGGGAGGAGGTACAATGAGCAGTTCTTC. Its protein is CASSVGTSGRRYNEQFF.

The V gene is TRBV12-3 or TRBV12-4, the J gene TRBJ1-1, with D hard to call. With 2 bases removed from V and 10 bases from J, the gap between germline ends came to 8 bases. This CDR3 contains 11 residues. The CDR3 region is CASSLMAVAFF. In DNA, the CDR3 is TGTGCCAGCAGTTTAATGGCCGTAGCTTTCTTT.

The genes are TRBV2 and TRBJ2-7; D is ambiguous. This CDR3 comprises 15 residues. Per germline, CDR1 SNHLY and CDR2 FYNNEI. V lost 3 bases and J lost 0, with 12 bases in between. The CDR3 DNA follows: TGTGCCAGCAGTGACTTTAACAGAATCTCCTACGAGCAGTACTTC. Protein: CASSDFNRISYEQYF.

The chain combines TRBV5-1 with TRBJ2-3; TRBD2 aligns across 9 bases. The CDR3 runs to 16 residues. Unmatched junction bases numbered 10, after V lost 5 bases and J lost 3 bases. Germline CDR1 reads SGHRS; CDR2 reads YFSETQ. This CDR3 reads CASSNSGGSGTDTQYF. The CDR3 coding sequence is TGCGCCAGCAGTAATAGCGGGGGCTCTGGGACAGATACGCAGTATTTT.

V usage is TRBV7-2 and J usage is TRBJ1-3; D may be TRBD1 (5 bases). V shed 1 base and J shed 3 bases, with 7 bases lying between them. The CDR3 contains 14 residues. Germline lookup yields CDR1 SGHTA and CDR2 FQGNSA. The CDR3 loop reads CASSLEGDGNTIYF. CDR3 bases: TGTGCCAGCAGCTTAGAAGGGGATGGAAACACCATATATTTT.